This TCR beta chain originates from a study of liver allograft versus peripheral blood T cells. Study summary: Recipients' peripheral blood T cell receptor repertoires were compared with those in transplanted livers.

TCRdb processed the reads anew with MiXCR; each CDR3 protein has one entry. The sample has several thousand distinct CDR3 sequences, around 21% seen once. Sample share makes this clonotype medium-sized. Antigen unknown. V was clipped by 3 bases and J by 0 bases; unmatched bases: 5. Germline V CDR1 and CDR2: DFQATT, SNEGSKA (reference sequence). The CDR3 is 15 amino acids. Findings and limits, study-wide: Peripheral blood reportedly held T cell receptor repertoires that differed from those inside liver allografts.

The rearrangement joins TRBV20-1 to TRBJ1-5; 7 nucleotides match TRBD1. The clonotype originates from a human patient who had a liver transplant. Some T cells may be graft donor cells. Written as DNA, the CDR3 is TGCAGTGCTAGGCAAAACAGGGGTAGCAATCAGCCCCAGCATTTT. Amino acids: CSARQNRGSNQPQHF.